The source of this T cell receptor beta chain is a study of T-cell memory formation after mild COVID-19. Study background: Largely, the TCR clusters proved donor specific.

TCRdb reprocessed the 5' RACE reads via MiXCR and lists one record per CDR3 protein. Of about 340,000 distinct CDR3 sequences in the sample, under 15% were seen once. Remarks on this clonotype: As yet, its antigen is unknown.

The length of the CDR3 is 12 residues. The ends lost 5 bases at V and 9 bases at J; junction bases unmatched: 9. The germline V gene has CDR1 DFQATT and CDR2 SNEGSKA (reference sequence). Study results and caveats: CD8+ contracting clones occupied EMRA, while CD4+ ones occupied mainly CM and EM. Nothing showed for sure that second-wave clones peaking on day 37 were SARS-CoV-2 specific.

The rearrangement uses TRBV20-1 and TRBJ2-5; 7 bases fit TRBD1. The sequenced material came from PBMCs or a T cell subset sorted from them (not recorded which). The TCR sequence derives from a man aged 18 to 30 who had mild COVID-19 (a few samples of this study predate the infection). Cell type and time point are not known. The CDR3 loop is CSAPTGRLAQYF. The DNA for the CDR3 is TGCAGTGCTCCGACAGGGCGGTTGGCCCAGTACTTC.